This T cell receptor beta chain came from a study of CD8+ T cells in alopecia areata. Germline loops: CDR1 MDHEN, CDR2 SYDVKM. Germline trimming cut 6 bases from V and 10 bases from J; bases unmatched to any gene: 25. This CDR3 comprises 19 residues. In its sample, this clone was seen a few times. What it binds is unknown. RNA was isolated and reverse transcribed to cDNA, the sequencing template. Repertoires were generated with immunoSEQ multiplex PCR, while TCRdb's copy carries only in-frame clones and drops some. The profile shows approximately 89,000 clones, roughly 51% of them singletons. Specimens obtained from alopecia areata patients comprised lesional scalp punch biopsies and peripheral blood. The researchers isolated CD4+ and CD8+ T cells from PBMCs by sorting. Points from the study as a whole: Lesional scalp, notably in alopecia totalis/universalis, had clonality above that of normal scalp.

Source material: NKG2D-high CD8+ T cells sorted from blood. This sequence originates from a human donor with alopecia areata. The V and J genes are TRBV28 and TRBJ2-1, with 9 bases matching TRBD1. The CDR3 spells CASSPITQTGTGWFGEQFF. CDR3 nucleotides: TGTGCCAGCAGCCCAATCACTCAGACCGGGACAGGGTGGTTTGGGGAGCAGTTCTTC. The variable domain in full, completed from reference TRBV28 and TRBJ2-1, reads DVKVTQSSRYLVKRTGEKVFLECVQDMDHENMFWYRQDPGLGLRLIYFSYDVKMKEKGDIPEGYSVSREKKERFSLILESASTNQTSMYLCASSPITQTGTGWFGEQFFGPGTRLTVL.